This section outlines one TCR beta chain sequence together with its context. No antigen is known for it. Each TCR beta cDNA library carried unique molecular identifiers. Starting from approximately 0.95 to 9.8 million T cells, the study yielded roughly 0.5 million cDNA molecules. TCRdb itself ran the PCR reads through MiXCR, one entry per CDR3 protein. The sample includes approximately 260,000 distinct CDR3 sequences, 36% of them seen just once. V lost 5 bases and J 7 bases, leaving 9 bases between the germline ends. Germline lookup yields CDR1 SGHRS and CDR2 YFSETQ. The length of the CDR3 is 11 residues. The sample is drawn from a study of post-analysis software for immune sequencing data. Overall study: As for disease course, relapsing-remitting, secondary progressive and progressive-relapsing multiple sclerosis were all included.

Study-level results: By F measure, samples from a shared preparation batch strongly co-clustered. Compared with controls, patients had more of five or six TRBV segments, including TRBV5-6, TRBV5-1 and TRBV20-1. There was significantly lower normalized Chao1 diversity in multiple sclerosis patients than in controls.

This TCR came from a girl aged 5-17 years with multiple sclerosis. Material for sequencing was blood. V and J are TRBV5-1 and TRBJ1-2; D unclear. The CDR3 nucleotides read TGCGCCAGCAGGCTAGAAGGTGGCTACACCTTC. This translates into CASRLEGGYTF.